These 10 T cell receptor beta chains were sequenced from one sample in a study of T cell repertoires in cytomegalovirus infection. TCRdb redid the calling of the reads with MiXCR, one entry per CDR3 protein. The sample yields 650,000 to 850,000 distinct CDR3 sequences, 25% to 30% seen once. The antigens for these receptors are not known. The sample consisted of cultured CD8+ T cells from PBMCs, taken from culture after CMV antigen stimulation. Receptor source: a human donor in good health (CMV status not recorded). Some clones in this sample may be carry-over from other donors' samples.

The gene calls are TRBV9 and TRBJ1-2; 9 bases map to TRBD1. CDR1 and CDR2 from the germline V gene are SGDLS and YYNGEE. This CDR3 spans 20 amino acids. The junction had 19 bases not matched to a gene; V was cut back by 0 bases and J by 4 bases. CDR3 amino acids: CASSVGGRRQGGSIGYGYTF. The DNA of the CDR3 is TGTGCCAGCAGCGTAGGAGGGAGGAGACAGGGGGGGAGTATCGGCTATGGCTACACCTTC.

In this sample, this clonotype turned up many times. This chain links TRBV7-8 with TRBJ1-1; no clear D gene. The CDR3 totals 15 residues. Germline V CDR1 and CDR2: SGHVS, FQNEAQ. Trimming removed 3 bases from V and 1 base from J, with 12 bases in between. Written as DNA, the CDR3 is TGTGCCAGCAGCTTCTTACCACTGGGGAACACTGAAGCTTTCTTT. Its protein product is CASSFLPLGNTEAFF.

This clonotype was picked up a small number of times. The chain uses TRBV15 and TRBJ2-2, with 7 bases lining up with TRBD1. The CDR3 is made up of 13 amino acids. V was clipped by 9 bases and J by 4 bases; unmatched bases: 5. Germline-derived CDR1 and CDR2 are LNHNV and YYDKDF (reference sequence). The CDR3: CATLGQLTGELFF. In DNA form, the CDR3 reads TGTGCCACTTTGGGACAGCTCACCGGGGAGCTGTTTTTT.

This clonotype appeared a few times. V gene TRBV10-3 combines with J gene TRBJ1-2; perhaps TRBD1 as D (6 bases). V was shortened by 2 bases and J by 2 bases, with 27 bases between the two germline ends. CDR3 length: 20 amino acids. Germline V gene lookup returns CDR1 ENHRY and CDR2 SYGVKD. This chain's CDR3 is CAISERDGGRIPNTNYGYTF. DNA for the CDR3: TGTGCCATCAGTGAGCGCGACGGGGGGCGAATCCCCAATACAAACTATGGCTACACCTTC.

There are a few counts of this clonotype. The chain uses TRBV7-6 and TRBJ2-1, with D unclear. The V gene's germline CDR1 is SGHVS and CDR2 FNYEAQ. The CDR3 is made up of 15 amino acids. The V end was cut by 0 bases, the J end by 2 bases, with 8 bases between. The CDR3 DNA is TGTGCCAGCAGCTTAGCGGTCTCGCCCTACAATGAGCAGTTCTTC. Translation: CASSLAVSPYNEQFF.

The genes are TRBV12-3 or TRBV12-4 and TRBJ2-3, with D perhaps TRBD2 (5 bases). This CDR3 spans 17 amino acids. With 3 bases removed from V and 4 bases from J, the gap between germline ends came to 20 bases. CDR3 sequence reads: CASSFPDSDGEPDTQYF. CDR3 in DNA: TGTGCCAGCAGTTTCCCAGACTCGGACGGGGAGCCAGATACGCAGTATTTT.

This clonotype was observed a handful of times. The chain combines TRBV29-1 with TRBJ2-1; tentatively, D is TRBD1 (5 bases). V dropped 4 bases and J dropped 7 bases, with 14 bases sitting between them. From germline, CDR1 is SQVTM and CDR2 ANQGSEA. The CDR3 length is 13 residues. As DNA, the CDR3 is TGCAGCGTTGGGCAGGGTCCTGGGAATGAGCAGTTCTTC. It yields the protein CSVGQGPGNEQFF.

This clonotype appeared a few times. The gene calls are TRBV6-1 and TRBJ2-1; 8 nucleotides agree with TRBD1. V lost 5 bases to trimming and J lost 8 bases; unmatched junction nucleotides: 11. The CDR3 has 15 amino acids. From germline, CDR1 is MNHNS and CDR2 SASEGT. CDR3 sequence reads: CASSLDRAIFDEQFF. DNA for the CDR3: TGTGCCAGCAGTCTGGACAGGGCCATCTTCGATGAGCAGTTCTTC.

This clonotype appeared many times. This chain joins TRBV11-1 and TRBJ1-5; D is unresolved. The germline gives CDR1 SGHAT, CDR2 FQDESV (reference sequence). Trimming shortened V by 3 bases and J by 0 bases, and 9 bases separated the two germline ends. This CDR3 has 15 residues. The CDR3 reads CASSLDRNSNQPQHF. CDR3 DNA sequence: TGTGCCAGCAGCTTGGATCGGAATAGCAATCAGCCCCAGCATTTT.

This clonotype came up a few times. V and J are TRBV28 and TRBJ2-7, with a weak D call TRBD1 (6 bases). Germline V gene sequence: CDR1 MDHEN, CDR2 SYDVKM. The ends were cut back, 5 bases at V and 2 bases at J, with 13 bases in the middle. CDR3 length equals 14 residues. The CDR3 nucleotides read TGTGCCAGCAGTCCGACAGGTCCAACCTACGAGCAGTACTTC. Amino acid sequence: CASSPTGPTYEQYF.